Shown below are 10 T cell receptor beta chains from a single sample sequenced in a study of blood T cell repertoires in COVID-19. Some clones are missing from TCRdb's copy, which holds only in-frame ones; the method was immunoSEQ multiplex PCR. There are about 61,000 clones in the sample; 88% occur only once, and 20% to 25% lies in the top ten. What was sequenced was peripheral blood. Receptors originate from a woman aged 50 to 65 with active or convalescent COVID-19.

The V call is TRBV7-3, the J call TRBJ1-2; 7 bases map to TRBD1. After removal of 5 bases from V and 7 bases from J, the junction contained 7 bases not matched to a gene. The CDR3 is 13 amino acids. CDR1 and CDR2 from the germline V gene are SGHTA and FQGTGA. The CDR3 sequence is CASSPSPGGGYTF. The CDR3 DNA reads TGTGCCAGCAGCCCGTCGCCAGGGGGTGGCTACACCTTC.

The gene calls are TRBV7-3 and TRBJ2-7; tentative D call: TRBD2 (6 bases). Per germline, CDR1 SGHTA and CDR2 FQGTGA. The CDR3 spans 13 residues. Trimming cost V 5 bases and J 6 bases, with 14 bases left between them. CDR3 coding DNA: TGTGCCAGCAGCCTGACTAGGCTTGGCGAGCAGTACTTC. Its protein product is CASSLTRLGEQYF.

The V gene is TRBV11-2, the J gene TRBJ1-1; D unresolved. Deletions cut 5 bases from V and 3 bases from J, with 16 bases between. Germline V gives CDR1 SGHAT, CDR2 FQNNGV. The CDR3 is made up of 15 amino acids. CDR3 in amino acids: CASSPKPTTYTEAFF. The DNA of the CDR3 is TGTGCCAGCAGCCCCAAACCCACAACGTACACTGAAGCTTTCTTT.

V gene TRBV5-5 combines with J gene TRBJ2-7, with a possible D match to TRBD1 (5 bases). The germline CDR1 and CDR2 sequences are SGHKS and YYEKEE (reference sequence). V was shortened by 4 bases and J by 0 bases, with 14 bases between the two germline ends. The CDR3 runs to 15 residues. DNA for the CDR3: TGTGCCAGCAGCCGAAGACAGCTGAGCTCCTACGAGCAGTACTTC. Protein: CASSRRQLSSYEQYF.

The chain has TRBV19 and TRBJ2-7; perhaps TRBD2 as D (7 bases). Deletions cut 5 bases from V and 1 base from J, with 15 bases between. Germline loops: CDR1 LNHDA, CDR2 SQIVND (reference sequence). This CDR3 is 15 amino acids long. CDR3 residues: CASSHVGGGSYEQYF. The CDR3 DNA reads as TGTGCCAGTAGTCATGTGGGAGGGGGATCCTACGAGCAGTACTTC.

The chain couples TRBV5-4 to TRBJ1-1, with a possible D match to TRBD1 (6 bases). Germline assignment: CDR1 SGHNT and CDR2 YYREEE (reference sequence). V was cut by 3 bases and J by 1 base, with 10 bases left in between. CDR3 length: 14 residues. DNA of the CDR3: TGTGCCAGCAGCTCTCGGACAGAGAACACTGAAGCTTTCTTT. This encodes CASSSRTENTEAFF.

The V and J genes are TRBV5-6 and TRBJ2-1; perhaps TRBD1 as D (5 bases). V was cut by 4 bases and J by 7 bases, with 12 bases left in between. Germline-derived CDR1 and CDR2 are SGHDT and YYEEEE. The CDR3 sequence is 13 residues long. CDR3 protein: CASSLPQGNEQFF. The CDR3 DNA sequence: TGTGCCAGCAGCCTACCCCAGGGTAATGAGCAGTTCTTC.

The rearrangement joins TRBV10-3 to TRBJ2-2; 7 bases line up with TRBD2. Trimming at V came to 7 bases and at J to 4 bases, leaving 3 bases not matched to a gene. The CDR3 extends over 13 amino acids. Germline assignment: CDR1 ENHRY and CDR2 SYGVKD. The CDR3 is CAIKSGITGELFF. CDR3 coding DNA: TGTGCCATCAAAAGCGGGATCACCGGGGAGCTGTTTTTT.

Only one count was recorded for this clone. This chain links TRBV19 with TRBJ1-3; 8 nucleotides agree with TRBD1. Germline loops: CDR1 LNHDA, CDR2 SQIVND (reference sequence). This CDR3 contains 15 residues. V shed 5 bases, J shed 3 bases, and the junction held 6 bases outside the gene matches. The CDR3 DNA reads TGTGCCAGTAGTCCGAGAGGACAGGGTGGAAACACCATATATTTT. Protein product: CASSPRGQGGNTIYF.

This clone was counted only a few times. As DNA, the CDR3 is TGTGCCAGCACGATTCTCATGAAAACTAGCAGGTTGGGCTATACGCAGTATTTT. Translating it yields CASTILMKTSRLGYTQYF. The chain is built from TRBV21-1 and TRBJ2-3; the table's D call, TRBD2, has no DNA check behind it. TRBV21-1 is assigned pseudogene status. The CDR3 has 18 amino acids.